This T cell receptor beta chain was sequenced in a study of blood T cell repertoires in COVID-19 (TCRdb year 2020). General notes on the study: Collaborator samples came from the United States, Italy and Spain and covered acute and convalescent phases of COVID-19. Samples came from the ongoing ImmuneRACE study (first 160 participants) plus 1,254 subjects from 6 global collaborators. Subjects who had been exposed to COVID-19, were actively infected with it, or had recovered from it provided the deeply sampled blood TCRbeta repertoires that made up the dataset. Where HLA class I and class II types were available, the types were taken from metadata supplied by the sample provider, not from assay-based typing. The prospective study material was composed of cDNA or gDNA derived from T cells, B-cell-depleted T cells, or PBMCs. The repertoires were released in a freely available public database meant as a resource for research on the immune response to SARS-CoV-2. Nearly every sample came with metadata listing a de-identified subject ID, COVID-19 status, age in years and sex. The investigation overall reported the following: Clinical and demographic metadata were provided uncurated, with the amount varying by source and participant.

Each collaborating institution followed its own protocols to collect whole blood in K2EDTA tubes. For TCRbeta analysis, collaborator samples were shipped as frozen whole blood, as isolated PBMCs, or as DNA extracted from either sample type. TCRbeta CDR3 regions were amplified from genomic DNA using the immunoSEQ Assay, a bias-controlled multiplex PCR. Per the authors' processing: Within the assay, amplification of reference gene primers was used to estimate how many nucleated cells each sample contained. To quantify the absolute abundance of each unique TCRbeta CDR3 rearrangement, sequence reads were collapsed and filtered. For each sample, productive Simpson clonality was calculated as the square root of Simpson's diversity index across productive rearrangements. TCRdb holds this immuneACCESS table with in-frame rearrangements only. Some clones are missing; in checked studies, unresolved V genes explain under half, and the rest has no known cause. That table gives V, J and clone size, and the DNA gave D and trimming. The sample includes approximately 99,000 clones, with around 86% observed a single time. The leading ten clones occupy 4% to 5% of the sample.

This clone was picked up a small number of times. The target of this receptor is not known. No much larger clonotype is one base removed from it; base qualities were not supplied. Spanning cysteine to phenylalanine, the CDR3 consists of 17 amino acids. Just CDR3 DNA is preserved here, 51 bases in frame from base 1. According to the germline V gene (reference sequence), CDR1 reads SGHNT and CDR2 reads YYREEE. Relative to germline, V is missing 5 bases and J is missing 4 bases, with 6 bases of the junction outside any gene match. The TCR was taken from a woman in her 70s with acute or convalescent COVID-19. The V and J segments used are TRBV5-4 and TRBJ2-2, with 15 bases matching TRBD2. Sequencing was carried out using peripheral blood. The CDR3 is CASRRTSGRASTGELFF. The DNA reads as follows: TGTGCCAGCAGACGGACTAGCGGGAGGGCAAGCACCGGGGAGCTGTTTTTT.